This TCR beta chain was observed in a study of cytomegalovirus exposure and HLA in healthy donors. At the level of the study: Genotyping showed roughly 81% of a few hundred donors falling in the Caucasian-associated ancestry cluster. Study outcomes and limitations: A later analysis by the authors found several of the most significant clusters apparently linked to common viral pathogens. The study labeled 150 to 200 TCR beta chains cytomegalovirus-associated.

Germline-derived CDR1 and CDR2 are SGHRS and YFSETQ. V was cut by 2 bases and J by 2 bases, with 14 bases left in between. There are 15 residues in the CDR3. Comments on this clone: The antigen is not known.

Use of 60 Vbeta and 13 Jbeta primers characterized the PCR. Data came from immunoSEQ multiplex PCR; TCRdb stores just in-frame clones and leaves some out. Found here are 120,000 or so clones, over 60% of them singletons; the top ten hold roughly 1.4%. Material: PBMCs. The chain is built from TRBV5-1 and TRBJ2-7; tentatively, D is TRBD2 (5 bases). The source is a man between 18 and 35 years old in good health and CMV-seronegative. The CDR3 is CASSFEGQRPYEQYF. The CDR3, as DNA: TGCGCCAGCAGCTTCGAGGGCCAGAGACCCTACGAGCAGTACTTC.